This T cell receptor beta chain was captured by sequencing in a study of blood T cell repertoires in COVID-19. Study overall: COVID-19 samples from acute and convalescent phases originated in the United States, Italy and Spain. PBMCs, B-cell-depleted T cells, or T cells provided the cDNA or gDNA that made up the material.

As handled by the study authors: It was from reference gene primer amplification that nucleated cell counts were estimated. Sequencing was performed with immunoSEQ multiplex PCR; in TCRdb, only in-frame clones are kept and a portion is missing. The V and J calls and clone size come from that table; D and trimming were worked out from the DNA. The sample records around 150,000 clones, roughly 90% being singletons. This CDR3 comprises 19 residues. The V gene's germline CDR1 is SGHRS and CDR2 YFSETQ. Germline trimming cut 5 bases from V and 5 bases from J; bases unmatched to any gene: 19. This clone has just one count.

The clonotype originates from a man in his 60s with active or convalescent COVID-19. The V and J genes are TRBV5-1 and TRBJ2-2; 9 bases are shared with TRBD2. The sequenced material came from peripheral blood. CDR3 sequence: CASSFLQRVLAGKTGELFF. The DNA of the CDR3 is TGCGCCAGCAGTTTTTTGCAAAGGGTCCTAGCGGGAAAAACCGGGGAGCTGTTTTTT.